A single T cell receptor (beta chain) is shown here with its context. The clone's antigen remains unknown. No base qualities exist here, and no much larger clone lies one base off it. The entry originates in a study of T cell responses to AZD1222 COVID-19 vaccine (dated by TCRdb to 2020 to 2023). For context, the study as a whole: AZD1222 recipients with second doses at about 4 weeks or about 12 weeks were pooled, because spike-specific TCR depth and breadth did not differ between schedules. A total of more than 230 trial participants underwent TCR sequencing, of whom 207 received two doses of AZD1222 and some 25 received two doses of the MenACWY control vaccine. Trial participants were enrolled into age subgroups of 18-55, 56-69 and 70-plus years, which contained around 150, 29 and 61 TCR-sequenced participants, respectively.

The CDR3 regions of human TCRbeta chains were analyzed by immunosequencing. As for the authors' bioinformatics: TCRs in the repertoires were matched against a reference library of SARS-CoV-2-specific TCRs that had been generated with the MIRA antigen-specificity platform. Breadth was defined as the fraction of unique TCRs that were SARS-CoV-2-associated, and depth was defined as the fraction of total T cells that were SARS-CoV-2-associated. Each spike-specific TCR was assigned to its reactive spike region and to a CD4 or CD8 class using the MIRA data. Log10-transformed breadth and depth values were compared by one-way ANOVA with Sidak's multiple comparisons tests. TCRdb provides this immuneACCESS table in a form limited to in-frame rearrangements. Some clones are lacking; in checked studies, under half of them reflect an unresolved V gene, and why the rest are absent is not known. That table is the source of V, J and clone size, and D and trimming were worked out from the DNA. This sample has approximately 68,000 clones in its table, and more than 75% of those were observed once. The top ten clonotypes cover 20% to 30% of the sample.

The full study reports these points: Most participants were white British and females outnumbered males, and the authors suggested that clonal diversity may have been underestimated. Because no day 14 peak-response samples were available, the repertoires could be characterized only after the peak T cell response. The whole spike protein was spanned by vaccine-associated CD4 TCRs, and dominant responses were seen in regions 160-218 and 743-854. The 56-69-year group was small, and its depth increase did not reach significance, likely because of low power. After two AZD1222 doses, spike-specific TCR breadth and depth were significantly higher than at day 0 and than in MenACWY recipients. Nearly half of unique spike-specific TCRs reportedly recognized epitopes outside regions mutated in the B.1.351 and B.1.1.7 variants. Conclusions about previously exposed vaccinees are limited because only 5 or 6 AZD1222 recipients were SARS-CoV-2 seropositive at baseline.

Read against the paper, the sample's time point label means: baseline before first vaccination. Samples from vaccinated people were obtained from the UK trials COV001 and COV002, which included a single-blind randomized controlled phase 2/3 trial of AZD1222 (ChAdOx1 nCoV-19) in healthy adults. Trial participant PBMC samples were collected at day 0 and day 28 after the second dose for TCRbeta chain sequencing. CDR1 LGHDT and CDR2 YNNKEL were looked up in the germline V gene (reference sequence). Taken from cysteine to phenylalanine, the CDR3 has 15 residues. The sequence is cut down to CDR3 DNA, 45 bases in frame from base 1. A distance of 10 bases separates the germline ends of V and J, which lose 3 bases and 1 base respectively.

The rearranged segments are TRBV3-1 (or the pseudogene TRBV3-2) and TRBJ2-4; a tentative D match to TRBD2 spans 6 bases. The receptor's source is an adult in good health. Sequencing was performed on peripheral blood, taken on day 0 of AZD1222 vaccination. CDR3 sequence: CASSQAGPAKNIQYF. The base sequence is TGTGCCAGCAGCCAGGCGGGACCCGCCAAAAACATTCAGTACTTC.